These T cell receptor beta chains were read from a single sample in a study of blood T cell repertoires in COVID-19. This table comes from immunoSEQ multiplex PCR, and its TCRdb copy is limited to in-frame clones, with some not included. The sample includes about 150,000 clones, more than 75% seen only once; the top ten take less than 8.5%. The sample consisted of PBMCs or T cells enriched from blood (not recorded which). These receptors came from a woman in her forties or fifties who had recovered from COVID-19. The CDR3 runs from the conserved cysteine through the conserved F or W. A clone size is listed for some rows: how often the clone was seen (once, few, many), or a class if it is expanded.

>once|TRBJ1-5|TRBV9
CASSAGAPDRGYQPQHF
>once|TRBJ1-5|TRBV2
CASRVRDRGVGNQPQHF
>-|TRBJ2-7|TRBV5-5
CASSPRTQYYEQYF
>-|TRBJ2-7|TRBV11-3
CASSPTGQNGTYEQYF
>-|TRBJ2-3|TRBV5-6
CASSSRVSDTQYF
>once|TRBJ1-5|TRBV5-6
CASSLGGPGRDQPQHF
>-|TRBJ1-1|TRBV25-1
CASSEPLPGGRTEAFF
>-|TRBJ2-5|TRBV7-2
CASSYLQGSQETQYF
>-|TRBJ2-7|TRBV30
CAWSAGRAYEQYF
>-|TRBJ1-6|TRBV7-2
CASSAQTGGGSPLHF
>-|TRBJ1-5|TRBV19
CASSMDRGPNQPQHF
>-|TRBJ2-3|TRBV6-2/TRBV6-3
CASSYPPGTSSDTQYF
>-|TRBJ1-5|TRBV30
CAWSSAGGPQHF
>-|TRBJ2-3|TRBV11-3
CASSLGGGAGDTQYF
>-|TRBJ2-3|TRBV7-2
CASSLIAGGLISTDTQYF
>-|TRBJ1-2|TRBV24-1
CATSDPGGAGNGYTF
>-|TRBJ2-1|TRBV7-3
CASSLDRAYNEQFF
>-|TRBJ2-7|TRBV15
CATSRAGAGLSYEQYF
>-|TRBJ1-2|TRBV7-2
CASSPRGQGIGFYTF
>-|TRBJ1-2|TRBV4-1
CASSQVDRGVDGYTF
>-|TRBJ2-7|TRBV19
CASSIARGQESSYEQYF
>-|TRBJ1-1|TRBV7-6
CASSLIRLGQVANTEAFF
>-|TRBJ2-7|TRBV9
CASSPTVAGEQYF
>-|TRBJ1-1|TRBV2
CASTLDSLAFF
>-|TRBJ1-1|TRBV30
CAWRGGLGTEAFF
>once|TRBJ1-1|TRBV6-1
CASSPLNTEAFF
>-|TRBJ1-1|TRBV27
CASSRGTEAFF
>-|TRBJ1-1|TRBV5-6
CASSLLGDSATEAFF
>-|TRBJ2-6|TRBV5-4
CASTRTGSGANVLTF
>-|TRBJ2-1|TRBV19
CASSIAPPQVGGTEQFF
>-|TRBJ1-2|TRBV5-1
CASRPPSRASDYGYTF
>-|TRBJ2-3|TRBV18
CASSLPGLGLDTQYF
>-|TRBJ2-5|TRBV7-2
CASSFGTSGGASQETQYF
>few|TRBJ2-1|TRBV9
CASSPLTSGVQGEQFF
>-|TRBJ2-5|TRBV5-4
CASSLGLPGQGAKETQYF
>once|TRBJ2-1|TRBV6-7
CASPQGQTTYNEQFF
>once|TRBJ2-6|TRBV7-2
CASSFGSGANVLTF
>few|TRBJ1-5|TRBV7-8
CASSSRGGLSNQPQHF
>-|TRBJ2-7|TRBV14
CASSQSVYEQYF
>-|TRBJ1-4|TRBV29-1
CSVGGEKLFF
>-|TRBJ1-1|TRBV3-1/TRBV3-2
CASSQAWPNTEAFF
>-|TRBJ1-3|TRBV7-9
CASSFSRNGNTIYF
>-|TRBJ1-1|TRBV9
CASSVGSGTGGISTEAFF
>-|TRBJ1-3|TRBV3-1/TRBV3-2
CASSQGLYTIYF
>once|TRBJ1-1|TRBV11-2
CASSPGQGTGTEAFF
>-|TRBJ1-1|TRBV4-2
CASSQERRNTEAFF
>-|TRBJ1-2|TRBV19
CASSVRGSAGYTF
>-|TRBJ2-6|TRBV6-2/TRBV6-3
CASSEHLGGSSGANVLTF
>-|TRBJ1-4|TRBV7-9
CASSLPGRGEKLFF
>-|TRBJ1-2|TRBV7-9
CASSRQTLYGYTF
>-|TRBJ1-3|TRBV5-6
CASSLAGPNSGNTIYF
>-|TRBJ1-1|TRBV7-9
CASSQDTGMNTEAFF
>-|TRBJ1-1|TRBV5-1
CASSATPGTGGTEAFF
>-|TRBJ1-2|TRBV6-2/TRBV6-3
CASSPRRGYYGYTF